What follows are 24 T cell receptor beta chains derived from one specimen sequenced in a study of cytomegalovirus exposure and HLA in healthy donors. Researchers ran the PCR with 60 Vbeta and 13 Jbeta primers. Method: immunoSEQ multiplex PCR; TCRdb's copy keeps in-frame clones and lacks some. The data show about 120,000 clones, over 80% seen once. Sequencing was performed on PBMCs. These receptors all stem from a man between 50 and 59 years old in good health and CMV-seronegative.

The V and J genes are TRBV28 and TRBJ2-6, with TRBD1 as a possible D gene (5 bases). Germline CDR1 MDHEN, CDR2 SYDVKM. Trimming removed 6 bases at V and 0 bases at J, with 12 bases between. The length of the CDR3 is 16 residues. CDR3: CASRQQALSGANVLTF. The CDR3 nucleotides are TGTGCCAGCAGACAACAGGCTCTCTCTGGGGCCAACGTCCTGACTTTC.

The rearrangement joins TRBV6-1 to TRBJ1-5; no firm D call. This CDR3 spans 14 amino acids. Trimming took 5 bases from V and 2 from J, leaving 10 bases between them. Per the germline V gene, CDR1 is MNHNS and CDR2 is SASEGT. This CDR3 is CASSWVGGNQPQHF. The CDR3 coding sequence is TGTGCCAGCAGTTGGGTGGGCGGCAATCAGCCCCAGCATTTT.

This chain joins TRBV7-2 and TRBJ2-1; a possible D gene is TRBD1 (6 bases). The CDR3 runs to 16 residues. Trimming cost V 1 base and J 14 bases, with 24 bases left between them. Per the germline V gene, CDR1 is SGHTA and CDR2 is FQGNSA. Here the CDR3 reads CASSLGPNRGTAGEFF. The CDR3 bases are TGTGCCAGCAGCTTAGGACCCAATAGGGGGACGGCGGGTGAGTTCTTC.

The chain recombines TRBV5-4 with TRBJ2-5, with 12 bases that match TRBD2. With V trimmed by 0 bases and J by 4 bases, 4 bases remained unmatched. The CDR3 spans 16 residues. Germline lookup yields CDR1 SGHNT and CDR2 YYREEE (reference sequence). The CDR3 region has the DNA TGTGCCAGCAGCTTGGCCGCTAGCGGGAGGGTAGAGACCCAGTACTTC. Translation gives CASSLAASGRVETQYF.

The chain links TRBV6-5 to TRBJ2-5; 10 nucleotides match TRBD1. The closer fit of TRBJ2-7 to the DNA end suggests the J call may be wrong. The germline gives CDR1 MNHEY, CDR2 SVGAGI. The length of the CDR3 is 14 residues. The CDR3 nucleotides are TGTGCCAGCAGTTACCAGGACAGGGGGTACGAGCAGTACTTC. Translating gives CASSYQDRGYEQYF.

This sequence joins TRBV6-1 and TRBJ1-5; possible D gene TRBD1, 5 bases. With 0 bases removed from V and 10 bases from J, the gap between germline ends came to 16 bases. The CDR3 is made up of 15 amino acids. Per the germline V gene, CDR1 is MNHNS and CDR2 is SASEGT. CDR3 DNA sequence: TGTGCCAGCAGTGAAGCGAGAAGGGGCTTGTCTCCCCAGCATTTT. Protein: CASSEARRGLSPQHF.

The J gene is TRBJ1-6, the V gene TRBV21-1; no check of the table's D call, TRBD1, against the DNA was made. TRBV21-1 represents a pseudogene. This CDR3 has 19 residues. The CDR3 region is CASSKVPARARGDDSPLHF. The CDR3 DNA reads TGTGCCAGCAGCAAGGTCCCTGCCAGGGCCCGTGGAGACGATTCACCCCTCCACTTT.

V usage is TRBV5-1 and J usage is TRBJ2-3; D not certain. The CDR3 runs 15 residues. The germline CDR1 and CDR2 sequences are SGHRS and YFSETQ. The V end lost 0 bases, the J end lost 2 bases, and 10 bases lay between the germline ends. The CDR3 DNA reads TGCGCCAGCAGCTTGGGCACGGGTGACACAGATACGCAGTATTTT. Encoded protein: CASSLGTGDTDTQYF.

The genes are TRBV21-1 and TRBJ1-1. TRBV21-1 constitutes a pseudogene. This CDR3 spans 17 amino acids. The CDR3 DNA reads TGTGCCAGCAGTCTTAAGGGGGGAGGGGAGGACGGCACTGAAGCTTTCTTT. Translation: CASSLKGGGEDGTEAFF.

This chain links TRBV5-8 with TRBJ2-7; 9 bases are a match to TRBD1. Germline lookup yields CDR1 SGHTS and CDR2 YDEGEE. This CDR3 spans 14 amino acids. V was pared by 4 bases and J by 1 base, with 3 bases of the junction left unmatched. The CDR3: CASSTGQGSYEQYF. For the CDR3, the DNA is TGTGCCAGCAGCACGGGACAGGGTTCCTACGAGCAGTACTTC.

The chain recombines TRBV5-4 with TRBJ1-3, with a weak D call TRBD1 (6 bases). This CDR3 contains 14 residues. Germline CDR1 reads SGHNT; CDR2 reads YYREEE (reference sequence). Trimming took off 3 bases at V and 4 bases at J, with 11 bases between the two ends. The DNA of the CDR3 is TGTGCCAGCAGCTGGGACACGGGCGGAAACACCATATATTTT. Its translation: CASSWDTGGNTIYF.

The chain carries TRBV19 and TRBJ2-7, with D unresolved. Deletions cut 1 base from V and 4 bases from J, with 11 bases between. The CDR3 totals 14 residues. Germline values: CDR1 LNHDA, CDR2 SQIVND (reference sequence). In DNA, the CDR3 is TGTGCCAGTAGTATAGGTGACACCCTGTACGAGCAGTACTTC. It codes for CASSIGDTLYEQYF.

The chain links TRBV5-4 to TRBJ2-5, with no clear D. V was cut by 1 base and J by 7 bases, with 14 bases left in between. The germline V gene has CDR1 SGHNT and CDR2 YYREEE (reference sequence). There are 14 residues in the CDR3. In DNA, the CDR3 is TGTGCCAGCAGCTTGTTCGGGTCTGGGTGGACCCAGTACTTC. Residues: CASSLFGSGWTQYF.

This clone was observed a handful of times. V usage is TRBV19 and J usage is TRBJ1-4; 7 bases match TRBD1. The CDR3 consists of 14 residues. V shed 5 bases, J shed 3 bases, and the junction held 3 bases outside the gene matches. CDR1 is LNHDA and CDR2 is SQIVND in the germline V gene (reference sequence). Here the CDR3 reads CASSLGTANEKLFF. The CDR3, as DNA: TGTGCCAGTAGTCTCGGGACAGCTAATGAAAAACTGTTTTTT.

This chain uses TRBV7-8 with TRBJ1-4, with 10 bases that match TRBD1. The V gene's germline CDR1 is SGHVS and CDR2 FQNEAQ. V lost 3 bases and J lost 4; bases outside the gene matches: 5. The CDR3 is 16 residues long. The CDR3 DNA sequence: TGTGCCAGCAGCTTTGACAGGGGGCCAAATAATGAAAAACTGTTTTTT. Translation: CASSFDRGPNNEKLFF.

J is TRBJ2-5 and V is TRBV9, with 10 nucleotides matching TRBD1. There are 16 residues in the CDR3. Germline values: CDR1 SGDLS, CDR2 YYNGEE. V was pared by 3 bases and J by 4 bases, with 9 bases of the junction left unmatched. The CDR3 DNA reads as TGTGCCAGCAGCGCCGGGACAGGGGAGGGAGGAGAGACCCAGTACTTC. It codes for CASSAGTGEGGETQYF.

This chain uses TRBV9 with TRBJ2-7, with a possible D match to TRBD2 (7 bases). This CDR3 has 15 residues. V was cut by 3 bases and J by 5 bases, with 18 bases left in between. The germline V gene has CDR1 SGDLS and CDR2 YYNGEE. The chain's CDR3 is CASSARGGPSNEQYF. CDR3 sequence (DNA): TGTGCCAGCAGCGCTAGGGGGGGGCCTTCCAACGAGCAGTACTTC.

The chain carries TRBV5-4 and TRBJ2-1; perhaps TRBD2 as D (6 bases). Germline CDR1 SGHNT, CDR2 YYREEE (reference sequence). The V and J ends lost 0 bases and 0 bases respectively, with 7 bases between them. This CDR3 is built from 15 residues. CDR3 DNA: TGTGCCAGCAGCTTGGGGGGAGGCTCCTACAATGAGCAGTTCTTC. This encodes CASSLGGGSYNEQFF.

CDR3 loop: CASSPRGNSYNEQFF. CDR3 coding DNA: TGTGCCAGCTCCCCGCGGGGAAACTCCTACAATGAGCAGTTCTTC. The genes are TRBV7-9 and TRBJ2-1; D is perhaps TRBD2 (6 bases). Germline V gives CDR1 SEHNR, CDR2 FQNEAQ (reference sequence). CDR3 length equals 15 residues. The V end was cut by 8 bases, the J end by 0 bases, with 14 bases between. The full variable domain, its missing parts supplied by reference TRBV7-9 and TRBJ2-1, is DTGVSQNPRHKITKRGQNVTFRCDPISEHNRLYWYRQTLGQGPEFLTYFQNEAQLEKSRLLSDRFSAERPKGSFSTLEIQRTEQGDSAMYLCASSPRGNSYNEQFFGPGTRLTVL.

The chain combines TRBV18 with TRBJ2-3; D gene unclear. The V end lost 2 bases, the J end lost 2 bases, and 14 bases lay between the germline ends. CDR3 length: 16 residues. The V gene's germline CDR1 is KGHSH and CDR2 LQKENI. The CDR3 coding sequence is TGTGCCAGCTCACCATTAGACTCACTCTTCACAGATACGCAGTATTTT. Translated: CASSPLDSLFTDTQYF.

The chain recombines TRBV27 with TRBJ1-1, with 7 bases aligning to TRBD1. V shed 5 bases, J shed 0 bases, and the junction held 12 bases outside the gene matches. In germline, CDR1 is MNHEY, CDR2 SMNVEV (reference sequence). The length of the CDR3 is 17 residues. The CDR3 sequence: CASSPRTGRLMNTEAFF. For the CDR3, the DNA is TGTGCCAGCAGTCCCAGGACAGGTAGATTAATGAACACTGAAGCTTTCTTT.

The rearrangement uses TRBV13 and TRBJ2-5; D is undetermined. The tail of the sequence fits TRBJ2-7 better, so the J call may be wrong. Germline values: CDR1 PRHDT, CDR2 FYEKMQ (reference sequence). The CDR3 is 12 amino acids. CDR3 residues: CASSLSRYEQYF. CDR3 bases: TGTGCCAGCAGCTTATCGCGCTACGAGCAGTACTTC.

This sequence joins TRBV27 and TRBJ2-3; 7 bases align to TRBD2. Germline V gene data show CDR1 as MNHEY and CDR2 as SMNVEV (reference sequence). This CDR3 spans 19 amino acids. The V and J ends lost 2 bases and 0 bases, in that order; junction bases with no gene match: 14. CDR3 region: CASSLRASGLAVSTDTQYF. The CDR3 DNA is TGTGCCAGCAGTTTAAGGGCCTCAGGGCTAGCGGTTAGCACAGATACGCAGTATTTT.

The chain uses TRBV5-1 and TRBJ1-2; the D is unclear. This CDR3 comprises 12 residues. The V and J ends lost 4 bases and 3 bases respectively, with 7 bases between them. The germline CDR1 and CDR2 sequences are SGHRS and YFSETQ. CDR3 bases: TGCGCCAGCAGCCCCCCGGACTATGGCTACACCTTC. It yields the protein CASSPPDYGYTF.